This TCR beta chain emerged from a study of early stage breast cancer tumors. The study, taken as a whole, reports: Compared with adjacent normal breast tissue, tumors showed roughly 2.5-fold greater T cell density and higher clonality.

Each sample had two DNA replicates, approximately 0.49 ug blood or around 1.5 ug tissue. Produced via immunoSEQ multiplex PCR; TCRdb's table is partial and in-frame only. The sample carries more than 55,000 clones, over 80% recorded once. The CDR3 has 13 amino acids. V was pared by 6 bases and J by 4 bases, with 11 bases between. Per germline, CDR1 MDHEN and CDR2 SYDVKM. This clone has a single count. Its antigen is currently unknown. The sample consisted of blood. The J gene is TRBJ2-3, the V gene TRBV28; D is uncertain. This TCR was sampled from a person aged 35-55 years with breast cancer. CDR3 in DNA: TGTGCCAGCAGCATACCCTTACCAGATACGCAGTATTTT. It translates to CASSIPLPDTQYF. Supplemented by reference TRBV28 and TRBJ2-3, the full variable domain reads DVKVTQSSRYLVKRTGEKVFLECVQDMDHENMFWYRQDPGLGLRLIYFSYDVKMKEKGDIPEGYSVSREKKERFSLILESASTNQTSMYLCASSIPLPDTQYFGPGTRLTVL.